This TCR beta chain stems from a study of OX40 agonist ivuxolimab in advanced cancers. Study background: Three patients, one with hepatocellular carcinoma and two with cutaneous melanoma, achieved partial responses.

From germline, CDR1 is MNHEY and CDR2 SVGAGI. Trimming at V came to 6 bases and at J to 7 bases, leaving 7 bases not matched to a gene. The length of the CDR3 is 14 residues. Libraries were prepared by immunoSEQ multiplex PCR; TCRdb keeps only in-frame clonotypes and omits some of them. This sample has some 33,000 clones, with 90% to 95% found just once. Study observations and caveats: With doses of 0.1 to 3.0 mg/kg, CD4+ and CD8+ blood T cells had undergone clonal expansion by week 6. Some nonresponders also had low normalized T-cell clonal expansion. The expanded peripheral T cells' antigen specificity was not determined.

Comment on this clone: Its specificity is not known.

The chain links TRBV6-5 to TRBJ2-1; 9 bases line up with TRBD1. The sequence was obtained from an adult with an advanced solid tumor such as melanoma, head and neck, liver or kidney cancer. Material: CD4+ or CD8+ T cells sorted from blood, obtained in a trial of the OX40 agonist ivuxolimab. The CDR3 protein is CASSPGQGPNEQFF. CDR3 sequence (DNA): TGTGCCAGCAGCCCGGGACAGGGTCCGAATGAGCAGTTCTTC.